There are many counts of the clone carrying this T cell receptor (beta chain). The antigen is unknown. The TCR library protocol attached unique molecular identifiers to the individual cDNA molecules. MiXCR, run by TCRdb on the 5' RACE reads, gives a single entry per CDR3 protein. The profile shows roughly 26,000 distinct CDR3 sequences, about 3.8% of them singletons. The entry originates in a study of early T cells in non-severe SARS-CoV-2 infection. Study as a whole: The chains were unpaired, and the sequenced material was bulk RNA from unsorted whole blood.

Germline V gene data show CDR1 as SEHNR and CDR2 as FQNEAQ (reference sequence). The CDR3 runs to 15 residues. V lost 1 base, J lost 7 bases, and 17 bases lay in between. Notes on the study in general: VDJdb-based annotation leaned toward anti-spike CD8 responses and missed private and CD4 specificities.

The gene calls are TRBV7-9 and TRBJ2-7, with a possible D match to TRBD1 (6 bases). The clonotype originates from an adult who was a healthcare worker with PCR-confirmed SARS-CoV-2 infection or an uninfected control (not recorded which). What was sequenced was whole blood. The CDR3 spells CASSLDTGRTGEQYF. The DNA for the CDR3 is TGTGCCAGCAGCTTAGATACAGGGCGAACGGGAGAGCAGTACTTC.